The rows below give T cell receptor beta chains drawn from one sample of a study of shared clonotypes between healthy human individuals. The assay was immunoSEQ multiplex PCR, and TCRdb's table has in-frame clones only and misses some. The table lists 850,000 to 1,200,000 clones, 65% to 75% of them singletons. Sequencing was carried out using memory CD4+ T cells sorted from blood. These receptors originate from a man aged 18 to 35 in good health. The CDR3 runs from the conserved cysteine through the conserved F or W. The D gene is left open where the match is weak. Part of the rows lack a size; the others show once, few, many or a class for expanded clones.

abundance	v_gene	d_gene	j_gene	CDR3aa	CDR3nt
NA	TRBV4-1	NA	TRBJ1-3	CASSQEGRNTIYF	TGCGCCAGCAGCCAAGAAGGGAGAAACACCATATATTTT
NA	TRBV6-5	NA	TRBJ1-3	CASSYWVNGTGNTIYF	TGTGCCAGCAGTTACTGGGTAAACGGGACTGGAAACACCATATATTTT
NA	TRBV10-3	TRBD1	TRBJ1-5	CAISGDRAGQPQHF	TGTGCCATCAGTGGGGACAGGGCAGGTCAGCCCCAGCATTTT
NA	TRBV10-3	TRBD1	TRBJ1-1	CALRGGVPEAFF	TGTGCCCTCAGGGGGGGGGTTCCTGAAGCTTTCTTT
NA	TRBV5-4	NA	TRBJ1-1	CASSLKGRVTEAFF	TGTGCCAGCAGCTTGAAAGGGCGGGTCACTGAAGCTTTCTTT
NA	TRBV2	NA	TRBJ2-1	CASSWERRDEQFF	TGTGCCAGCAGTTGGGAGCGGCGGGATGAGCAGTTCTTC
NA	TRBV30	NA	TRBJ1-6	CAWSVVNSYNSPLHF	TGTGCCTGGAGTGTTGTAAACTCCTATAATTCACCCCTCCACTTT
NA	TRBV5-1	NA	TRBJ2-7	CASSLATSGAEQYF	TGCGCCAGCAGCTTGGCGACTTCCGGAGCTGAGCAGTACTTC
NA	TRBV6-5	TRBD1	TRBJ2-2	CASSYFRGPGELFF	TGTGCCAGCAGTTACTTTAGGGGGCCCGGGGAGCTGTTTTTT
NA	TRBV18	TRBD2	TRBJ2-7	CASSPLGLAGGPHEQYF	TGTGCCAGCTCACCCCTTGGACTAGCGGGAGGGCCCCACGAGCAGTACTTC
NA	TRBV5-1	NA	TRBJ1-6	CASRLSPQGYNSPLHF	TGCGCCAGCAGATTGTCCCCCCAAGGCTATAATTCACCCCTCCACTTT
NA	TRBV9	NA	TRBJ2-7	CASSVADSHYEQYF	TGTGCCAGCAGCGTAGCTGACTCCCACTACGAGCAGTACTTC
NA	TRBV15	NA	TRBJ2-5	CATSRGLAQETQYF	TGTGCCACCAGCAGAGGACTGGCCCAAGAGACCCAGTACTTC
once	TRBV11-2	NA	TRBJ2-7	CASSLHSSQGSYEQYF	TGTGCCAGCAGCTTACACAGTTCCCAGGGCTCCTACGAGCAGTACTTC
many	TRBV25-1	NA	TRBJ1-6	CASSELGNSPLHF	TGTGCCAGCAGTGAATTGGGGAATTCACCCCTCCACTTT
once	TRBV7-2	NA	TRBJ1-3	CASSPGYSGNTIYF	TGTGCCAGCAGCCCGGGTTACTCTGGAAACACCATATATTTT
NA	TRBV11-2	NA	TRBJ1-1	CASSSVGGNTEAFF	TGTGCCAGCAGCTCCGTCGGGGGAAACACTGAAGCTTTCTTT
NA	TRBV7-2	NA	TRBJ1-2	CASSFTEGNYGYTF	TGTGCCAGCAGCTTCACCGAGGGTAACTATGGCTACACCTTC
NA	TRBV18	NA	TRBJ1-2	CASSNSGYGYTF	TGTGCCAGCTCAAACTCCGGCTATGGCTACACCTTC
many	TRBV5-6	NA	TRBJ2-3	CASSSKQDTTTDTQYF	TGTGCCAGCAGCTCCAAACAGGATACTACCACAGATACGCAGTATTTT
NA	TRBV9	NA	TRBJ2-3	CASSPPGNIIDTQYF	TGTGCCAGCAGCCCGCCGGGAAACATCATTGATACGCAGTATTTT
NA	TRBV6-6	NA	TRBJ1-5	CASSYPAGPQHF	TGTGCCAGCAGTTACCCTGCGGGGCCCCAGCATTTT
NA	TRBV2	TRBD2	TRBJ2-1	CASSLAGVGNEQFF	TGTGCCAGCAGTCTAGCGGGGGTTGGAAATGAGCAGTTCTTC
NA	TRBV18	TRBD1	TRBJ2-3	CASSPPISQGANTDTQYF	TGTGCCAGCTCACCACCAATCTCTCAGGGGGCAAACACAGATACGCAGTATTTT
few	TRBV6-5	NA	TRBJ1-2	CASTGANYGYTF	TGTGCCAGCACCGGGGCTAACTATGGCTACACCTTC
once	TRBV5-4	TRBD2	TRBJ2-7	CASSLDVGGTYEQYF	TGTGCCAGCAGCTTGGACGTCGGGGGGACCTACGAGCAGTACTTC
NA	TRBV9	NA	TRBJ1-6	CASSVSWHTDSPLHF	TGTGCCAGCAGCGTTTCGTGGCATACGGATTCACCCCTCCACTTT
NA	TRBV5-6	TRBD1	TRBJ1-4	CASSQKTGGSEKLFF	TGTGCCAGCAGCCAGAAGACAGGGGGTAGTGAAAAACTGTTTTTT
once	TRBV7-9	NA	TRBJ2-2	CASSLISGGELFF	TGTGCCAGCAGCTTGATTTCAGGCGGGGAGCTGTTTTTT
NA	TRBV7-9	TRBD1	TRBJ1-4	CASSKGQESTNEKLFF	TGTGCCAGCAGCAAGGGACAGGAGTCAACTAATGAAAAACTGTTTTTT
NA	TRBV28	TRBD1	TRBJ2-7	CPRGLYEQYF	TGTCCCAGGGGGCTCTACGAGCAGTACTTC
NA	TRBV19	TRBD2	TRBJ2-3	CASTRREAGGFTDTQYF	TGTGCCAGTACAAGAAGGGAAGCGGGGGGATTCACAGATACGCAGTATTTT
NA	TRBV5-1	NA	TRBJ2-6	CASSGWVSGANVLTF	TGCGCCAGCAGCGGATGGGTTTCTGGGGCCAACGTCCTGACTTTC
NA	TRBV27	TRBD2	TRBJ2-6	CASSFVGLAGGHSGANVLTF	TGTGCCAGCAGCTTTGTAGGACTAGCGGGAGGCCACTCTGGGGCCAACGTCCTGACTTTC
NA	TRBV29-1	NA	TRBJ2-5	CSVNAGGSETQYF	TGCAGCGTTAATGCAGGGGGGAGTGAGACCCAGTACTTC
once	TRBV11-2	TRBD2	TRBJ2-5	CASSLGGLAGVATQYF	TGTGCCAGCAGCTTAGGCGGACTAGCGGGAGTCGCGACCCAGTACTTC
many	TRBV5-6	NA	TRBJ2-7	CASSLASGYEQYF	TGTGCCAGCAGCTTGGCCTCTGGATACGAGCAGTACTTC
few	TRBV18	NA	TRBJ2-7	CASSPEVGAYEQYF	TGTGCCAGCTCACCAGAAGTTGGGGCCTACGAGCAGTACTTC
once	TRBV28	TRBD1	TRBJ2-7	CASRKRTGSYEQYF	TGTGCCAGCAGGAAAAGGACAGGGAGTTACGAGCAGTACTTC
NA	TRBV19	TRBD2	TRBJ2-1	CASSKKASGSPDEQFF	TGTGCCAGTAGTAAGAAGGCTAGCGGGAGTCCTGATGAGCAGTTCTTC
once	TRBV5-4	NA	TRBJ1-5	CASSLDPSARQPQHF	TGTGCCAGCAGCTTGGATCCGTCCGCCCGGCAGCCCCAGCATTTT
NA	TRBV6-6	NA	TRBJ1-2	CASSTLGGYTF	TGTGCCAGCAGTACTCTCGGAGGCTACACCTTC
NA	TRBV6-6	TRBD2	TRBJ2-3	CASRGVSGRTDTQYF	TGTGCCAGCAGGGGGGTTAGCGGGCGCACAGATACGCAGTATTTT
NA	TRBV9	NA	TRBJ1-1	CASSTIAEGTEAFF	TGTGCCAGCAGCACCATAGCGGAGGGAACTGAAGCTTTCTTT